This entry describes one T cell receptor beta chain. Its antigen has not been determined. No qualities accompany the bases; no much larger clone lies one base away. At the junction V is shortened by 0 bases and J by 3 bases; bases outside the gene matches: 4. The CDR3 runs 15 amino acids, cysteine and phenylalanine included. Only CDR3 DNA remains: 45 bases, in frame from the first base. Looking up the germline V gene yields CDR1 MNHNS and CDR2 SASEGT. This sample is drawn from a study of blood T cell repertoires in COVID-19 (dated by TCRdb to about 2020). Background on the whole study: Samples covering the acute and convalescent phases of COVID-19 were provided by collaborators in the United States, Italy and Spain. The material from the prospective study consisted of cDNA or gDNA derived from T cells, B-cell-depleted T cells, or PBMCs. Deeply sampled blood TCRbeta repertoires from subjects exposed to, actively infected with, or recovered from COVID-19 were included in the dataset. The repertoires were made available in a free public database intended to serve as a resource for research on the immune response to SARS-CoV-2. The samples were drawn from two sources: the first 160 participants of the ongoing ImmuneRACE study, and some 1,300 subjects contributed by 6 global collaborators. The sample metadata nearly always contained a de-identified subject ID, COVID-19 status, age in years and sex. Where available, HLA class I and class II types were taken from metadata supplied by the sample provider and were not determined by assay-based typing.

TCRbeta CDR3 regions were amplified from genomic DNA using the immunoSEQ Assay, a bias-controlled multiplex PCR. For the original study's pipeline: The number of nucleated cells in each sample was estimated by amplification of reference gene primers within the assay. To quantify the absolute abundance of each unique TCRbeta CDR3 rearrangement, sequence reads were collapsed and filtered. For each sample, productive Simpson clonality was calculated by taking the square root of Simpson's diversity index across productive rearrangements. TCRdb obtained this table from immuneACCESS and retained in-frame rearrangements with V and J assigned. These tables miss some clones; where compared with another copy, unresolved V genes account for less than half of the shortfall, and the remainder is unexplained. That table supplies the V and J calls and clone size; D and trimming were determined from the DNA. This sample holds 85,000 to 90,000 clones; around 80% were observed only once. Jointly, the top ten make up 1% to 1.5% of the sample.

Overall results and qualifications from the work: The quantity of clinical and demographic metadata differed by source and by participant and was supplied without curation.

Each collaborating institution followed its own protocols to collect whole blood in K2EDTA tubes. Collaborator samples were shipped for TCRbeta analysis as frozen whole blood, isolated PBMCs, or DNA extracted from either sample type. This TCR was recovered from a woman of 80 years or more with acute or convalescent COVID-19. Sequenced sample: peripheral blood. The receptor chain draws on TRBV6-1 and TRBJ1-2; 7 of the junction bases match TRBD1. The CDR3 amino acid sequence is: CASSEARDSYYGYTF. Read as DNA, the sequence is TGTGCCAGCAGTGAAGCTAGGGACAGCTACTATGGCTACACCTTC.